This TCR beta chain was sequenced for a study of OX40 agonist ivuxolimab in advanced cancers. Overall study: Treatment received earlier with anti-PD-1, anti-PD-L1 or anti-CTLA-4 agents was allowed, and more than 30% had some.

Clones were read by immunoSEQ multiplex PCR, and TCRdb kept only the in-frame ones, dropping some. Of 79,000 or so clones in the sample, 75% to 85% are singletons; the top ten hold approximately 0.57%. Overall study results and limits: Clonal expansion from baseline to week 6 occurred in both CD4+ and CD8+ T cells. Which antigen the expanded peripheral T cells recognized is unknown.

As for this clone: Its specificity is unknown.

V gave up 7 bases and J gave up 0 bases, with 13 bases separating them. The CDR3 extends over 15 amino acids. Germline V CDR1 and CDR2: SNHLY, FYNNEI. V and J are TRBV2 and TRBJ1-3; the D gene is possibly TRBD1 (6 bases). The clonotype was recovered from an adult with an advanced solid tumor such as melanoma, head and neck, liver or kidney cancer. The starting material was CD4+ or CD8+ T cells sorted from blood, obtained in a trial of the OX40 agonist ivuxolimab. This CDR3 is CASKPGHSSGNTIYF. CDR3 sequence (DNA): TGTGCCAGCAAGCCGGGACACAGCTCTGGAAACACCATATATTTT.